This entry lists 24 T cell receptor beta chains sequenced from one sample in a study of tumor and adjacent non-tumor tissue in lung cancer. No cell sorting was done before RNA was extracted from the tissue. TCRbeta libraries were built with three rounds of nested PCR, modified from ARM-PCR. TCRdb analysed the multiplex PCR reads with MiXCR anew, one entry per CDR3 protein. The sample contains roughly 140,000 distinct CDR3 sequences, about 71% of which appear only once. Sequenced: lung tumor tissue. These receptors came from a man aged 55 to 70 with small cell lung cancer.

This clonotype was seen only a few times. This may be a read error: a much more frequent sequence differs by one nucleotide. Written as DNA, the CDR3 is TGCAATGCTAGAGGGGGGACAGAAGTTAATGAAAAACTGTTTTTT. This gives the protein CNARGGTEVNEKLFF. This chain joins TRBV20-1 and TRBJ1-4; 7 nucleotides align to TRBD1. Germline V gene data show CDR1 as DFQATT and CDR2 as SNEGSKA (reference sequence). The CDR3 totals 15 residues.

The chain has TRBV5-4 and TRBJ1-2; 7 positions match TRBD1. The ends lost 4 bases at V and 2 bases at J; junction bases unmatched: 8. Per the germline V gene, CDR1 is SGHNT and CDR2 is YYREEE (reference sequence). The CDR3 is 15 amino acids. DNA for the CDR3: TGTGCCAGCAGCCCCAACGGACAGGAGAACTATGGCTACACCTTC. Translated, it gives CASSPNGQENYGYTF.

Regarding this clonotype: This may be a read error, as it is one base from a much larger clone. Likely a read error: the CDR3 ends without its conserved phenylalanine or tryptophan. The chain carries TRBV5-5 and TRBJ1-1; D unresolved. The V gene lost 4 bases and the J gene lost 1 base, with 8 bases spanning the gap. The germline V gene encodes CDR1 SGHKS and CDR2 YYEKEE (reference sequence). The CDR3 length is 13 residues. The chain's CDR3 is CASSQDWNTEAFI. The CDR3, as DNA: TGTGCCAGCAGCCAAGACTGGAACACTGAAGCTTTCATT.

The genes are TRBV5-6 and TRBJ1-2, with 10 bases identical to TRBD1. V gave up 2 bases and J gave up 9 bases; unmatched junction bases: 7. There are 14 residues in the CDR3. The germline V gene encodes CDR1 SGHDT and CDR2 YYEEEE. CDR3 in amino acids: CASSLPGQGIRYTF. DNA for the CDR3: TGTGCCAGCAGCTTACCGGGACAGGGGATTCGCTACACCTTC.

V and J are TRBV20-1 and TRBJ2-7; D tentatively fits TRBD1 or TRBD2 (6 bases each). The CDR3 runs to 13 residues. CDR1 and CDR2 (germline): DFQATT, SNEGSKA (reference sequence). V dropped 3 bases and J dropped 1 base, with 10 bases sitting between them. CDR3 protein: CSASRGVSYEQYV. The CDR3 DNA is TGCAGTGCTAGTAGGGGGGTATCCTACGAGCAGTACGTC.

As for this clonotype: One base away lies a much larger clone, so this may be a sequencing read error. V and J are TRBV20-1 and TRBJ2-7, with a weak D call TRBD1 (6 bases). Per the germline V gene, CDR1 is DFQATT and CDR2 is SNEGSKA (reference sequence). The CDR3 is 12 amino acids. DNA of the CDR3: TGCAATGCAAAGGGACACCACTACGAGCAGTACTTC. Protein: CNAKGHHYEQYF.

As regards this clonotype: The conserved final phenylalanine or tryptophan is absent from the CDR3, which likely points to a read error. The CDR3 DNA reads TGTGCCAGCTGTGAACGCGACGAAATTGGGACTGAAGCTTTCTCT. Amino acid sequence: CASCERDEIGTEAFS. The rearrangement uses TRBV6-1 and TRBJ1-1, with D hard to call. The CDR3 covers 15 residues. Germline CDR1 is MNHNS and CDR2 is SASEGT.

A remark on this clonotype: The conserved phenylalanine or tryptophan is not found at the CDR3 terminus, so this likely reflects a read error. The chain employs TRBV11-2 and TRBJ2-3; 11 bases align to TRBD2. There are 14 residues in the CDR3. The germline CDR1 and CDR2 sequences are SGHAT and FQNNGV. This CDR3 is CTSSLDLAGGTQYL. In DNA form, the CDR3 reads TGTACCAGCAGCTTAGATCTAGCGGGAGGTACGCAGTATCTT.

This clonotype turned up a few times. This chain joins TRBV12-3 or TRBV12-4 and TRBJ1-5, with a possible D match to TRBD1 (5 bases). Trimming took off 6 bases at V and 0 bases at J, with 18 bases between the two ends. The CDR3 spans 17 residues. The CDR3 nucleotides are TGTGCCAGCAGCCCCGGGACTACACTATATAGCAATCAGCCCCAGCATTTT. Translating it yields CASSPGTTLYSNQPQHF.

Only one count was recorded for this clonotype. This may arise from a read error, as a much more abundant clone is one base away. Since the CDR3 does not end with the conserved phenylalanine or tryptophan, this likely comes from a read error. The chain recombines TRBV20-1 with TRBJ2-3, with 7 bases that match TRBD2. V lost 4 bases to trimming and J lost 4 bases; unmatched junction nucleotides: 5. CDR1 and CDR2 from the germline V gene are DFQATT and SNEGSKA (reference sequence). This CDR3 region has 13 residues. The CDR3 nucleotides are TGCAGTGCTAACCCGGGAGGCCCAGATACGCAGTATTAT. It specifies CSANPGGPDTQYY.

The chain employs TRBV5-1 and TRBJ2-3; TRBD2 agrees at 14 bases. This CDR3 has 15 residues. The trim removed 9 bases at V and 6 bases at J, leaving 9 bases unmatched. Per germline, CDR1 SGHRS and CDR2 YFSETQ. The CDR3 loop is CATAGGTSGSDTQYF. The CDR3 DNA sequence: TGCGCCACCGCTGGTGGGACTAGCGGGAGCGATACGCAGTATTTT.

This chain uses TRBV11-2 with TRBJ2-1; D is ambiguous. The J call may be in error: the DNA end matches TRBJ2-4 better. This CDR3 contains 13 residues. The germline V gene encodes CDR1 SGHAT and CDR2 FQNNGV. The DNA of the CDR3 is TGTGCCAGCAGCTTCATGCTCAACAATGATCAGTACTTC. This encodes CASSFMLNNDQYF.

The rearrangement links TRBV11-1 to TRBJ2-5; weak D call: TRBD2 (5 bases). V was clipped by 7 bases and J by 1 base, with 13 bases between them. Per the germline V gene, CDR1 is SGHAT and CDR2 is FQDESV (reference sequence). The CDR3 spans 14 residues. As DNA, the CDR3 is TGTGCCAGCAACCGCGGGTACAGCCAAGAGACCCAGTACTTC. As protein: CASNRGYSQETQYF.

This clonotype was picked up a small number of times. The V and J genes are TRBV4-1 and TRBJ2-3; D gene unclear. This CDR3 region has 14 residues. Germline V gene data show CDR1 as MGHRA and CDR2 as YSYEKL. V gave up 0 bases and J gave up 5 bases, with 9 bases separating them. The DNA for the CDR3 is TGCGCCAGCAGCCAAGAAAGCACTGAAGATACGCAGTATTTT. It yields the protein CASSQESTEDTQYF.

This clonotype was recorded at least ten times. This chain uses TRBV20-1 with TRBJ2-1, with TRBD1 identical over 7 bases. CDR3 length: 15 amino acids. Germline assignment: CDR1 DFQATT and CDR2 SNEGSKA (reference sequence). V shed 0 bases, J shed 6 bases, and the junction held 8 bases outside the gene matches. CDR3: CSARDPTAGGNEQFF. CDR3 nucleotide sequence: TGCAGTGCTAGAGATCCTACGGCAGGGGGCAATGAGCAGTTCTTC.

Worth noting for this clonotype: A read error may produce the germline difference seen at one junction end. The gene calls are TRBV20-1 and TRBJ2-6; D is possibly TRBD2 (6 bases). The CDR3 totals 17 residues. CDR1 and CDR2 from the germline V gene are DFQATT and SNEGSKA (reference sequence). The CDR3 reads CNATDRGMPSGVNVLTF. CDR3 nucleotides: TGCAATGCTACCGACCGGGGGATGCCCTCTGGGGTCAACGTCCTGACTTTC.

Worth noting for this clonotype: A much larger clonotype is one base distant, so this may be a read error. V usage is TRBV12-3 or TRBV12-4 and J usage is TRBJ1-2; 9 positions match TRBD1. The J segment lost 8 bases and the V segment lost 6 bases, leaving 7 bases of the junction unmatched. The CDR3 is made up of 13 amino acids. The CDR3 reads CASSLTGGEGYTF. As DNA, the CDR3 is TGTGCCAGCAGCCTGACAGGGGGAGAAGGCTACACCTTC.

Remarks on this clonotype: This sequence may be a read error, since a much larger clone differs from it by one base. The chain links TRBV6-5 to TRBJ1-2; D may be TRBD1 (5 bases). CDR1 is MNHEY and CDR2 is SVGAGI in the germline V gene. The CDR3 length is 14 residues. As DNA, the CDR3 is TGTGCCAACAGTTATAAGGCCGGCAGGGCTGGCTACACCTTC. Its translation: CANSYKAGRAGYTF.

About this clonotype: A read error may account for a junction end that differs from germline. The genes are TRBV11-2 and TRBJ1-2; D not certain. CDR1 and CDR2 from the germline V gene are SGHAT and FQNNGV. The CDR3 consists of 13 residues. CDR3 sequence reads: CASSLLRNYGYTF. CDR3 sequence (DNA): TGTGCCAGCAGCTTATTACGGAACTATGGTTACACCTTC. Together with reference TRBV11-2 and TRBJ1-2, the CDR3 gives the full variable domain: EAGVAQSPRYKIIEKRQSVAFWCNPISGHATLYWYQQILGQGPKLLIQFQNNGVVDDSQLPKDRFSAERLKGVDSTLKIQPAKLEDSAVYLCASSLLRNYGYTFGSGTRLTVV.

The genes are TRBV12-3 or TRBV12-4 and TRBJ2-3; D call uncertain. The CDR3 length is 11 residues. Trimming removed 6 bases from V and 6 bases from J, with 7 bases in between. CDR3 sequence reads: CASRYLDTQYF. The CDR3 DNA is TGTGCCAGCAGATATTTGGATACGCAGTATTTT.

The chain is built from TRBV12-3 or TRBV12-4 and TRBJ1-5; the D is unclear. V gave up 5 bases and J gave up 7 bases, with 12 bases separating them. This CDR3 contains 13 residues. The DNA of the CDR3 is TGTGCCAGCAGTCCATGGTGGCAACAGCCCCAGCATTTT. Its translation: CASSPWWQQPQHF.

The table lists this clonotype with a count of one. A junction boundary mismatches the germline segment, possibly from a read error. This chain connects TRBV11-1 to TRBJ1-1, with a weak D call TRBD1 (5 bases). CDR3 size: 16 residues. The germline V gene encodes CDR1 SGHAT and CDR2 FQDESV (reference sequence). Here the CDR3 DNA reads TGTCCCAGCAGCCAATCGAGACAGAAGGATATCGCTGAAGCTTTCTTT. Protein product: CPSSQSRQKDIAEAFF.

With respect to this clonotype: Mismatch with germline at one junction end may stem from a read error. The J gene is TRBJ2-5, the V gene TRBV11-2, with D possibly matching TRBD1 (5 bases). The CDR3 runs 14 residues. Germline-derived CDR1 and CDR2 are SGHAT and FQNNGV. The CDR3 bases are TGTGCCATCAGCTCAGCTCAGGGCGACGAGACCCAGTACTTC. This sequence encodes CAISSAQGDETQYF.

The rearrangement joins TRBV5-4 to TRBJ2-3, with TRBD2 matching 10 bases. CDR1 SGHNT and CDR2 YYREEE come from the germline V gene (reference sequence). This CDR3 comprises 14 residues. With V trimmed by 5 bases and J by 7 bases, 7 bases remained unmatched. This chain's CDR3 is CASRSSGSANTQYF. CDR3 nucleotide sequence: TGTGCCAGCAGGTCTAGCGGGAGCGCTAATACGCAGTATTTT.